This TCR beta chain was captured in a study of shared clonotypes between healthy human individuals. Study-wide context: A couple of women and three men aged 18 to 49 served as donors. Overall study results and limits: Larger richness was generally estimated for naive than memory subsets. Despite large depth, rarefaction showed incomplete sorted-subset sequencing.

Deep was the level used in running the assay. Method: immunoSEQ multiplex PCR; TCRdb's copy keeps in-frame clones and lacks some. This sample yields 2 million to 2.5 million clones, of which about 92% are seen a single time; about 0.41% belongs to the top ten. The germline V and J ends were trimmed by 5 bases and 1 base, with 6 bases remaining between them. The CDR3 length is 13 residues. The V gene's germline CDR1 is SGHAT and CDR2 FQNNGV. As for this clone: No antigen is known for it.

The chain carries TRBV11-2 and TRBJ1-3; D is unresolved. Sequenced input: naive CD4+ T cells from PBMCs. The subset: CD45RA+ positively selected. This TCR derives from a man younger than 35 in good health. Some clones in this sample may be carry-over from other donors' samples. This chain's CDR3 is CASSPMSGNTIYF. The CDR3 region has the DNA TGTGCCAGCAGCCCAATGTCTGGAAACACCATATATTTT.